This T cell receptor beta chain is drawn from a study of blood T cells in healthy people across ages. V was clipped by 3 bases and J by 4 bases, with 14 bases between them. The CDR3 loop spans 15 amino acids. A second roughly 6 to 11 cycle PCR used barcoded and J-beta primers. Every molecule of cDNA carried a tag from a template-switch adaptor with 12 random nucleotides. TCRdb re-derived calls from the 5' RACE reads in MiXCR, one entry per CDR3 protein. The table shows about 580,000 distinct CDR3 sequences, with 47% occurring only once. With regard to this clonotype: Its matching antigen is unknown.

Study-wide results and limits: Unsorted PBMCs blocked a conclusive comparison of naive and antigen-experienced cells.

Healthy Caucasian individuals from Russia aged about 6 to 95 were enrolled as donors. No fewer than 6 micrograms of total RNA were isolated from every sample. The origin of this receptor is an older man in good health. The rearrangement links TRBV12-3 or TRBV12-4 to TRBJ2-3; D is ambiguous. The sequenced sample consisted of blood. The CDR3 nucleotides read TGTGCCAGCAGTTTGCGGCCGACCTACGCAGATACGCAGTATTTT. Its translation: CASSLRPTYADTQYF.